The subject of this entry is one T cell receptor beta chain. Its target is unknown. This specimen comes from a study of human versus mouse CDR3 diversity and MHC coevolution. At the level of the study: The immunoSEQ assay reportedly detects one in 200,000 T cells. General study findings and limits: iCHAO1 estimated the human TCR beta repertoire at about 1.6 million clonotypes. Mice had fewer CDR3 deletions and insertions than humans on average.

Clones were read by immunoSEQ multiplex PCR, and TCRdb kept only the in-frame ones, dropping some. The sample has more than 60,000 clones, 85% to 95% seen once; the top ten hold 0.15%. Sequenced sample: naive CD4+ T cells from blood. Specified subset: CD45RO-negative CD62L-positive naive CD4 T cells. This TCR was recovered from a person aged 25 to 75 in good health.

For the CDR3, the DNA is TGTGCCAGCAGCTTAGGTTGGGACAGGGCCTATCAGCCCCAGCATTTT. It encodes CASSLGWDRAYQPQHF. The chain joins TRBV11-3 to TRBJ1-5, with 9 nucleotides matching TRBD1. The V segment lost 1 base and the J segment 5 bases; nucleotides outside the gene matches: 6. The CDR3 has 16 amino acids. Germline V lookup: CDR1 SGHNT, CDR2 YENEEA. The variable domain in full, with the rest retrieved from reference TRBV11-3 and TRBJ1-5, is EAGVVQSPRYKIIEKKQPVAFWCNPISGHNTLYWYLQNLGQGPELLIRYENEEAVDDSQLPKDRFSAERLKGVDSTLKIQPAELGDSAVYLCASSLGWDRAYQPQHFGDGTRLSIL.